This TCR beta chain was recovered during a study of shared clonotypes between healthy human individuals. Study findings and constraints: Against clonotypes common to all four donors, non-shared ones had lower generation probabilities. Memory subsets had estimated richness that was generally smaller than that of naive subsets.

In replicate PCRs of sorted subsets, about 220 ng DNA, approximately 30,000 T cell genomes, was used. Clones were sequenced by immunoSEQ multiplex PCR, and TCRdb holds only the in-frame ones, with some missing. Among over 950,000 clones listed, about 72% were seen once. The CDR3 runs to 15 residues. V dropped 6 bases and J dropped 5; count of bases not matched to a gene: 8. Germline values: CDR1 SGHRS, CDR2 YFSETQ. As to this clone: Antigen specificity is unknown.

The TCR originated in a man aged 18 to 30 in good health. Some clones in this sample may be carry-over from other donors' samples. This chain uses TRBV5-1 with TRBJ2-2; TRBD2 matches 9 bases. Sequencing was carried out using memory CD4+ T cells from PBMCs. Indicated subset: CD45RA-negative fraction. The DNA for the CDR3 is TGCGCCAGCAAACCAGTAGCGGGAGTAACCGGGGAGCTGTTTTTT. This encodes CASKPVAGVTGELFF.